The next 24 T cell receptor beta chains were all read from a single sample in a study of T cell responses to AZD1222 COVID-19 vaccine. Profiling relied on immunoSEQ multiplex PCR, and the TCRdb table lists in-frame clones only, not all of them. The sample contains roughly 120,000 clones, about nine tenths of which appear only once. The source material was peripheral blood, sampled on day 0 of AZD1222 vaccination. The source of these receptors is an adult in good health.

The rearrangement links TRBV5-1 to TRBJ1-2; weak D call: TRBD1 (5 bases). Germline-derived CDR1 and CDR2 are SGHRS and YFSETQ. CDR3 length: 18 residues. The V end lost 0 bases, the J end lost 2 bases, and 20 bases lay between the germline ends. CDR3 in amino acids: CASSLALGREARNYGYTF. The CDR3 DNA is TGCGCCAGCAGCTTGGCGTTGGGCAGGGAAGCGCGGAACTATGGCTACACCTTC.

The genes are TRBV2 and TRBJ2-4, with D tentatively TRBD2 (6 bases). Germline CDR1 and CDR2: SNHLY and FYNNEI. Deletions cut 8 bases from V and 2 bases from J, with 10 bases between. This CDR3 spans 13 amino acids. This CDR3 reads CASRGGTKNIQYF. The CDR3 DNA sequence: TGTGCCAGCCGGGGCGGGACCAAAAACATTCAGTACTTC.

The rearrangement joins TRBV6-5 to TRBJ2-7, with a weak D call TRBD2 (5 bases). The germline V gene encodes CDR1 MNHEY and CDR2 SVGAGI. V was pared by 8 bases and J by 7 bases, with 15 bases between. This CDR3 is 12 amino acids long. The CDR3 region is CASLRGMGEQYF. The CDR3, as DNA: TGTGCCAGCCTCAGAGGGATGGGGGAGCAGTACTTC.

The rearrangement joins TRBV18 to TRBJ2-2; unclear D gene. The V end lost 8 bases, the J end lost 0 bases, and 7 bases lay between the germline ends. The V gene's germline CDR1 is KGHSH and CDR2 LQKENI. The CDR3 has 13 amino acids. The DNA for the CDR3 is TGTGCCAGCGCGCCTGCGAACACCGGGGAGCTGTTTTTT. This sequence encodes CASAPANTGELFF.

The chain has TRBV6-5 and TRBJ2-7; a possible D gene is TRBD1 (6 bases). Germline CDR1 MNHEY, CDR2 SVGAGI. The length of the CDR3 is 12 residues. Trimming left V 8 bases short and J 2 bases short, with 10 bases between. CDR3 amino acids: CASWDTAYEQYF. For the CDR3, the DNA is TGTGCCAGCTGGGACACCGCCTACGAGCAGTACTTC.

The J gene is TRBJ1-2, the V gene TRBV19, with TRBD1 matching over 7 bases. Germline trimming cut 8 bases from V and 7 bases from J; bases unmatched to any gene: 10. This CDR3 region has 13 residues. Germline V gene lookup returns CDR1 LNHDA and CDR2 SQIVND (reference sequence). The CDR3 region is CASARQGSGGYTF. As DNA, the CDR3 is TGTGCCAGTGCCCGACAGGGTAGTGGTGGCTACACCTTC.

This chain links TRBV10-3 with TRBJ1-2; the D gene is possibly TRBD1 (6 bases). Trimming stripped 4 bases from V and 8 bases from J, with 8 bases between. Germline assignment: CDR1 ENHRY and CDR2 SYGVKD. This CDR3 is 11 amino acids long. This chain's CDR3 is CAISGGAGYTF. The CDR3 nucleotides read TGTGCCATCAGTGGGGGGGCCGGCTACACCTTC.

This clone came up a few times. The chain has TRBV5-1 and TRBJ2-5; TRBD1 aligns across 9 bases. The CDR3 sequence is 14 residues long. V lost 6 bases and J lost 4; bases outside the gene matches: 7. The germline V gene encodes CDR1 SGHRS and CDR2 YFSETQ. DNA for the CDR3: TGCGCCAGCACAACAGGGGGCCAACGAGAGACCCAGTACTTC. Its protein product is CASTTGGQRETQYF.

This clone was seen a few times. J is TRBJ2-7 and V is TRBV7-9, with a weak D call TRBD2 (5 bases). CDR1 is SEHNR and CDR2 is FQNEAQ in the germline V gene (reference sequence). V was pared by 5 bases and J by 2 bases, with 7 bases between. The CDR3 is 12 residues long. The CDR3 loop reads CASSRGPYEQYF. CDR3 nucleotides: TGTGCCAGCAGCCGAGGGCCCTACGAGCAGTACTTC.

The chain employs TRBV5-6 and TRBJ1-2, with 9 bases matching TRBD1. This CDR3 has 12 residues. Losses at the gene ends were 0 bases for V and 12 bases for J; bases not matched to a gene: 3. Germline values: CDR1 SGHDT, CDR2 YYEEEE. Here the CDR3 DNA reads TGTGCCAGCAGCTTGGTGACAGGGGGGCACACCTTC. It is translated as CASSLVTGGHTF.

V is TRBV19 and J is TRBJ2-3; 8 nucleotides align to TRBD1. This CDR3 is built from 15 residues. From germline, CDR1 is LNHDA and CDR2 SQIVND (reference sequence). V dropped 5 bases and J dropped 1; count of bases not matched to a gene: 5. The CDR3 bases are TGTGCCAGTAGTCCCATGGGACAGGGCACAGATACGCAGTATTTT. Translation gives CASSPMGQGTDTQYF. The variable domain in full, completed from reference TRBV19 and TRBJ2-3, reads DGGITQSPKYLFRKEGQNVTLSCEQNLNHDAMYWYRQDPGQGLRLIYYSQIVNDFQKGDIAEGYSVSREKKESFPLTVTSAQKNPTAFYLCASSPMGQGTDTQYFGPGTRLTVL.

V and J are TRBV5-1 and TRBJ2-1; 12 nucleotides line up with TRBD2. The CDR3 has 13 amino acids. CDR1 and CDR2 from the germline V gene are SGHRS and YFSETQ. The V segment lost 4 bases and the J segment 10 bases; nucleotides outside the gene matches: 3. The CDR3 nucleotides read TGCGCCAGCAGCCCCGGGACTAGCGGGGAGCAGTTCTTC. It yields the protein CASSPGTSGEQFF.

The table lists this clone with a few counts. This rearrangement joins TRBV5-4 to TRBJ1-3; D is uncertain. Trimming pared 1 base from V and 0 bases from J, leaving 8 bases between. From germline, CDR1 is SGHNT and CDR2 YYREEE (reference sequence). The CDR3 is 15 residues long. The CDR3 reads CASSLMGSSGNTIYF. As DNA, the CDR3 is TGTGCCAGCAGCTTGATGGGTTCCTCTGGAAACACCATATATTTT.

This clone was observed once. The chain employs TRBV6-5 and TRBJ2-7, with a possible D match to TRBD1 (6 bases). CDR1 MNHEY and CDR2 SVGAGI come from the germline V gene. The length of the CDR3 is 15 residues. The V end was cut by 6 bases, the J end by 2 bases, with 17 bases between. Here the CDR3 reads CASSLRDTTAYEQYF. CDR3 DNA sequence: TGTGCCAGCAGCCTACGGGACACAACCGCCTACGAGCAGTACTTC.

V and J are TRBV7-9 and TRBJ2-1; D ambiguous. Between the trimmed V and J ends, which lost 1 base and 8 bases, there was a span of 6 bases. In germline, CDR1 is SEHNR, CDR2 FQNEAQ (reference sequence). The CDR3 runs 12 residues. The CDR3 coding sequence is TGTGCCAGCAGCTTAGAAGGCTATGAGCAGTTCTTC. Translation: CASSLEGYEQFF.

The V gene is TRBV20-1, the J gene TRBJ2-1; D gene unclear. From germline, CDR1 is DFQATT and CDR2 SNEGSKA (reference sequence). This CDR3 contains 11 residues. V lost 0 bases, J lost 7 bases, and 4 bases lay in between. The CDR3 reads CSARDMNEQFF. The CDR3 DNA reads TGCAGTGCTAGAGACATGAATGAGCAGTTCTTC.

The genes are TRBV4-2 and TRBJ1-4, with a weak D call TRBD1 (5 bases). The CDR3 consists of 20 residues. The V and J ends lost 0 bases and 2 bases respectively, with 22 bases between them. Germline lookup yields CDR1 LGHNA and CDR2 YNFKEQ. The CDR3 reads CASSQDLNPKFGATNEKLFF. DNA for the CDR3: TGTGCCAGCAGCCAAGATCTAAATCCAAAATTTGGGGCGACTAATGAAAAACTGTTTTTT.

This clone is a singleton in its sample. The chain recombines TRBV9 with TRBJ2-3; tentatively, D is TRBD2 (6 bases). V was shortened by 1 base and J by 0 bases, with 21 bases between the two germline ends. The CDR3 contains 19 residues. Germline V CDR1 and CDR2: SGDLS, YYNGEE. CDR3 protein: CASSVTGPGSGRSTDTQYF. DNA of the CDR3: TGTGCCAGCAGCGTAACCGGGCCTGGGAGCGGGCGAAGCACAGATACGCAGTATTTT.

A note on this clone: Lacking the conserved final phenylalanine or tryptophan, this CDR3 likely reflects a read error. The DNA is left out, because the CDR3 cannot be placed on it with certainty; the CDR3 is given as TCRdb lists it. The rearrangement links TRBV6-5 to TRBJ1-2; no DNA check was done on the table's D call, TRBD1. Looked up from germline, CDR1 is MNHEY and CDR2 is SVGAGI. The CDR3 is 12 residues long, counting both termini. The CDR3: CASSYSETGRRS.

The chain recombines TRBV4-2 with TRBJ2-2, with 10 bases that match TRBD1. The junction had 6 bases not matched to a gene; V was cut back by 0 bases and J by 2 bases. Germline V gene lookup returns CDR1 LGHNA and CDR2 YNFKEQ. The CDR3 runs to 18 residues. The CDR3 loop is CASSQEPRQGANTGELFF. The CDR3 DNA follows: TGTGCCAGCAGCCAAGAGCCCCGACAGGGGGCTAACACCGGGGAGCTGTTTTTT.

The chain links TRBV5-1 to TRBJ1-2, with 7 bases that match TRBD1. Per the germline V gene, CDR1 is SGHRS and CDR2 is YFSETQ. V was pared by 4 bases and J by 5 bases, with 8 bases of the junction left unmatched. The CDR3 sequence is 14 residues long. The CDR3 protein is CASSRTGTEYGYTF. The CDR3 DNA sequence: TGCGCCAGCAGCCGGACCGGGACAGAGTATGGCTACACCTTC. Complete variable domain (other parts from reference TRBV5-1 and TRBJ1-2): KAGVTQTPRYLIKTRGQQVTLSCSPISGHRSVSWYQQTPGQGLQFLFEYFSETQRNKGNFPGRFSGRQFSNSRSEMNVSTLELGDSALYLCASSRTGTEYGYTFGSGTRLTVV.

The chain couples TRBV7-2 to TRBJ1-4, with D perhaps TRBD1 (5 bases). V was cut by 1 base and J by 6 bases, with 12 bases left in between. The length of the CDR3 is 15 residues. Per germline, CDR1 SGHTA and CDR2 FQGNSA. The CDR3 is CASSLGGQGDEKLFF. CDR3 DNA: TGTGCCAGCAGCTTAGGAGGTCAGGGTGATGAAAAACTGTTTTTT. The variable domain in full, with the rest retrieved from reference TRBV7-2 and TRBJ1-4, is GAGVSQSPSNKVTEKGKDVELRCDPISGHTALYWYRQSLGQGLEFLIYFQGNSAPDKSGLPSDRFSAERTGGSVSTLTIQRTQQEDSAVYLCASSLGGQGDEKLFFGSGTQLSVL.

The rearrangement uses TRBV18 and TRBJ2-1, with TRBD2 identical over 7 bases. The CDR3 is 16 amino acids. Germline lookup yields CDR1 KGHSH and CDR2 LQKENI. Trimming cost V 2 bases and J 0 bases; bases outside gene matches: 4. CDR3 protein: CASSPGERGSYNEQFF. CDR3 coding DNA: TGTGCCAGCTCACCAGGGGAGCGGGGCTCCTACAATGAGCAGTTCTTC.

This clone was picked up a small number of times. The V gene is TRBV19, the J gene TRBJ1-5; no definite D call. Trimming took off 8 bases at V and 2 bases at J, with 19 bases between the two ends. Looked up from germline, CDR1 is LNHDA and CDR2 is SQIVND (reference sequence). There are 16 residues in the CDR3. The CDR3: CASSSFGTVGNQPQHF. CDR3 sequence (DNA): TGTGCCAGTTCTTCATTCGGTACCGTTGGCAATCAGCCCCAGCATTTT.